This T cell receptor beta chain stems from a study of spatial heterogeneity in lung cancer (dated by TCRdb to between 2018 and 2020). Study-wide context: Beta-chain transcripts were consistently detected in greater numbers than alpha-chain transcripts, which likely reflects a higher abundance of beta-chain transcripts. In the raw uncorrected reads, each unique combination of TCR and UMI appeared more than ten times on average. TCR alpha and beta repertoires were quantitatively compared across multiple tumor regions, matched nontumor lung and blood in non-small cell lung cancer. The study linked features of the TCR repertoire to counts of nonsynonymous mutations, which were determined by whole-exome sequencing of tumor tissue. Both alpha and beta chains were TCR-sequenced in around 220 tumor regions, some 64 matched nontumor lung samples and around 54 PBMC samples obtained at surgery. Study-wide findings and limitations: Ubiquitous expanded tumor TCRs were detected in blood more often at tumor resection than at routine follow-up. Confirming at a functional level the hypothesis that regional TCRs recognize regional mutations was considered to require additional single-cell paired TCR alpha and beta sequencing.

Notes on this clonotype: Its antigen specificity is not known. Nothing much larger sits one base from this clone, and base qualities are not available.

The library was built by means of 5' RACE. Instrument on record: NextSeq 500. In the TCR library protocol, a unique molecular identifier was attached to each TCR cDNA molecule so that PCR and sequencing errors could be corrected. On the authors' methods: TCR identification, UMI-based error correction and CDR3 extraction were all carried out with Decombinator tools. TCRs above a frequency of 2 per 1,000, corresponding to the top 1% of the tumor frequency distribution, were defined as expanded. Renyi diversity was calculated using the R vegan package after each repertoire was subsampled 100 times to 5,000 TCRs. CDR3 similarity networks were built from amino acid triplet string-kernel similarity, connecting CDR3s with pairwise similarity above 0.82. TCRdb reworked the public reads: Q25 trimming with fastp, MiXCR clone assembly, productive beta chains retained. Rows are combined by CDR3 protein, so each entry shows the most common genes and DNA. The authors' filters were not applied to this entry. This sample holds tens of thousands of distinct CDR3 sequences; approximately 12% were observed only once. The ten largest clones capture about two fifths of the sample.

Measured from the cysteine to the phenylalanine, the CDR3 is 17 residues long. Only the CDR3 DNA is retained, 51 bases long and in frame from the first base. V was cut back by 0 bases and J by 0 bases, leaving a gap of 15 bases between them. CDR1 and CDR2, per the germline V gene (reference sequence), are DFQATT and SNEGSKA. This specimen's time point label, per the study, means: sample taken at primary tumor resection. Donors were over 60 patients with early-stage, untreated non-small cell lung cancer from the lung TRACERx cohort. For TCR sequencing, whole RNA was extracted from tumor and nontumor lung tissue, or from cryopreserved PBMC samples, and no cell sorting was done. A patient was chosen for TCR sequencing only when enough RNA was available from at least two tumor regions.

The clonotype was recovered from a male donor with early-stage non-small cell lung cancer. This specimen consisted of PBMCs, obtained at surgery. This chain is built from TRBV20-1 and TRBJ1-5; no D gene can be assigned with confidence. This receptor carries the CDR3 CSARDVQASLSNQPQHF. The sequence in DNA is TGCAGTGCTAGAGATGTCCAGGCTTCCCTTAGCAATCAGCCCCAGCATTTT.